The entry that follows covers one TCR beta chain sequence. Its specificity is not known. This record belongs to a study of blood T cells in healthy people across ages. Each sample yielded at least 6 million isolated PBMCs. V lost 0 bases, J lost 4 bases, and 13 bases stayed unmatched. The length of the CDR3 is 20 residues. Germline CDR1 SGHTA, CDR2 FQGTGA. Primers used in a second PCR of roughly 6 to 11 cycles were a sample-barcoded 5' primer and a J-beta primer mix. TCRdb called the 5' RACE reads again in MiXCR, with one record for every CDR3 protein. The table includes hundreds of thousands of distinct CDR3 sequences, nearly 60% detected once. General observations from the study: In these data, TCR beta diversity tracked strongly with naive T cell percentage.

The clonotype comes from a man younger than 40 in good health. The chain couples TRBV7-3 to TRBJ2-1, with TRBD2 identical over 12 bases. The specimen was blood. The chain's CDR3 is CASSLTGLAGRGGRYNEQFF. CDR3 coding DNA: TGTGCCAGCAGCTTAACCGGACTAGCGGGAAGGGGGGGGCGTTACAATGAGCAGTTCTTC.